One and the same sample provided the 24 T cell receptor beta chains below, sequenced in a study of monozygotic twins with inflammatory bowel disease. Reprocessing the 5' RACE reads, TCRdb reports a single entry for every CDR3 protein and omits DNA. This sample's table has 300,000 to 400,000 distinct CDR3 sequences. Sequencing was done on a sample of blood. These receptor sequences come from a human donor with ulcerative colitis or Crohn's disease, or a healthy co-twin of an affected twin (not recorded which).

CDR3: CATSRASSGTEAFF. The genes are TRBV15 and TRBJ1-1. The CDR3 loop spans 14 amino acids. Germline loops: CDR1 LNHNV, CDR2 YYDKDF (reference sequence).

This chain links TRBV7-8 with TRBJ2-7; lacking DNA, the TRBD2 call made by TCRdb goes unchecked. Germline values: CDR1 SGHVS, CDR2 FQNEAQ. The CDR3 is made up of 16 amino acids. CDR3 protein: CASSPNAGTSSYEQYF. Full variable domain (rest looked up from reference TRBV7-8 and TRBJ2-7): GAGVSQSPRYKVAKRGQDVALRCDPISGHVSLFWYQQALGQGPEFLTYFQNEAQLDKSGLPSDRFFAERPEGSVSTLKIQRTQQEDSAVYLCASSPNAGTSSYEQYFGPGTRLTVT.

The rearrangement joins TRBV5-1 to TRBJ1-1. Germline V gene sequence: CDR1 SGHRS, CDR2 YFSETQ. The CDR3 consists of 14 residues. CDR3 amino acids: CASSLWDKNTEAFF.

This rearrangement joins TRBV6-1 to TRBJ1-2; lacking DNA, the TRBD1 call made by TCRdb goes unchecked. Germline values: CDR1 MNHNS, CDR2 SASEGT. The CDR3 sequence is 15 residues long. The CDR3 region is CASTRDRSFNYGYTF.

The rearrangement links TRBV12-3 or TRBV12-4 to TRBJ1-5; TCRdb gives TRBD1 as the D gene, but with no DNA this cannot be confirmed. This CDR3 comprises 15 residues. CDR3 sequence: CASSRMGDRNQPQHF.

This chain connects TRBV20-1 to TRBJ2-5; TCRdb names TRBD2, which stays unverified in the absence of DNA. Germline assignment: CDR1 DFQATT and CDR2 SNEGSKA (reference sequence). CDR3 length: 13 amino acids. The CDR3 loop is CSATRGGPETQYF.

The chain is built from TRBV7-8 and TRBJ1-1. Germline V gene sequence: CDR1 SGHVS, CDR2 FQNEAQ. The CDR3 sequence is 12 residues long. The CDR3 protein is CASSFGYTEAFF.

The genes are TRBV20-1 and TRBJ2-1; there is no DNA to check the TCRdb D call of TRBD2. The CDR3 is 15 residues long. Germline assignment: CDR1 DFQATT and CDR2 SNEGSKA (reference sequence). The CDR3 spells CSARDPSGGLNEQFF.

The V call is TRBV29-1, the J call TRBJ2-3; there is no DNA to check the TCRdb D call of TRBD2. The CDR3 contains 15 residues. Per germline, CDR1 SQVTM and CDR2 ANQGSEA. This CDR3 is CSSPGLAGDTDTQYF.

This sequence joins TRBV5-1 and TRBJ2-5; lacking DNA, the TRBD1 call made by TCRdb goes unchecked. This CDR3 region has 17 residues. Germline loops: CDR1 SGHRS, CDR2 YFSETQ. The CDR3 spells CASSSPWRDPREETQYF.

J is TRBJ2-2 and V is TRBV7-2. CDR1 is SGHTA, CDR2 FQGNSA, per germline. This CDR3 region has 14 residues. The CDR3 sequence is CASSFSQDTGELFF.

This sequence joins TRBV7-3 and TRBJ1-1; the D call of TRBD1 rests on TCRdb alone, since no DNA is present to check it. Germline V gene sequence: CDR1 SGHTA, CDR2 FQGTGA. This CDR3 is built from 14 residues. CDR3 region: CASSLYQGATEAFF.

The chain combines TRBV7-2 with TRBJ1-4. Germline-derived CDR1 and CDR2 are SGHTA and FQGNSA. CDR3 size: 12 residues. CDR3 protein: CASSSSREKLFF.

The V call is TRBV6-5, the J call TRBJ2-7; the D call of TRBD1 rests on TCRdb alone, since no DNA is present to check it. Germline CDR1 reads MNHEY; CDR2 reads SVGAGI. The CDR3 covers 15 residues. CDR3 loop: CASSYSGQAAYEQYF.

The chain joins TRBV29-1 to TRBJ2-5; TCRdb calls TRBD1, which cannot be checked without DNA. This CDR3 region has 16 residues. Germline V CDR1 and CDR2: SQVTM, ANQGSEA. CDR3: CSVEDLRGGGGNPQYF.

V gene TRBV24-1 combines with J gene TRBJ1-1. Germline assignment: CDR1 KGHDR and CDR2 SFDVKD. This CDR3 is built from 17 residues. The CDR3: CATSERPRDSGYTEAFF.

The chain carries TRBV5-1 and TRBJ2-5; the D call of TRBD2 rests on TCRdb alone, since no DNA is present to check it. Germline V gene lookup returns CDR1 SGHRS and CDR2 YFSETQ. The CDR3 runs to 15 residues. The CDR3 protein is CASSHPSGGGETQYF. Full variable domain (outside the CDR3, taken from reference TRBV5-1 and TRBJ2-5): KAGVTQTPRYLIKTRGQQVTLSCSPISGHRSVSWYQQTPGQGLQFLFEYFSETQRNKGNFPGRFSGRQFSNSRSEMNVSTLELGDSALYLCASSHPSGGGETQYFGPGTRLLVL.

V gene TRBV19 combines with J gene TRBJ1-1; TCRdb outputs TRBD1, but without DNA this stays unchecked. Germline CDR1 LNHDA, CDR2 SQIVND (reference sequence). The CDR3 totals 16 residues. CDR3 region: CASTFPTGSAGTEAFF.

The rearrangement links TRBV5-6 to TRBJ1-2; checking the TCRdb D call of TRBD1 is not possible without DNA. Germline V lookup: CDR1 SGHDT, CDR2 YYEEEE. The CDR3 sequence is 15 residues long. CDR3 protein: CASSLMGQFTYGYTF.

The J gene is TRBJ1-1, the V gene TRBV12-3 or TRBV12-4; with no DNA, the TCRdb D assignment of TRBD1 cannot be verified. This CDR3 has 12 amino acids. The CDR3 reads CASRRDSTEAFF.

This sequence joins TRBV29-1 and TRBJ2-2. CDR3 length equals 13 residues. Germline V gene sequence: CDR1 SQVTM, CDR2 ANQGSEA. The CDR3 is CSVKQLNTGELFF.

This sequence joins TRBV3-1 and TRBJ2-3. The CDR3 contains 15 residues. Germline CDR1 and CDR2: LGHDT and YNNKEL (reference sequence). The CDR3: CASSQERKRTDTQYF.

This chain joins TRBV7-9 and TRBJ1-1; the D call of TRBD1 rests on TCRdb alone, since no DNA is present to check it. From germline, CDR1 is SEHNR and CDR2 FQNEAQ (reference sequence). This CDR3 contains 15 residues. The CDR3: CASSGWDSMNTEAFF.

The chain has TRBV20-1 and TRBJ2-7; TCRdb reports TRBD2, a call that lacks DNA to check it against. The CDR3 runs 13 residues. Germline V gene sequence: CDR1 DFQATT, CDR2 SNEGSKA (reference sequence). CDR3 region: CSALSRGSYEQYF.